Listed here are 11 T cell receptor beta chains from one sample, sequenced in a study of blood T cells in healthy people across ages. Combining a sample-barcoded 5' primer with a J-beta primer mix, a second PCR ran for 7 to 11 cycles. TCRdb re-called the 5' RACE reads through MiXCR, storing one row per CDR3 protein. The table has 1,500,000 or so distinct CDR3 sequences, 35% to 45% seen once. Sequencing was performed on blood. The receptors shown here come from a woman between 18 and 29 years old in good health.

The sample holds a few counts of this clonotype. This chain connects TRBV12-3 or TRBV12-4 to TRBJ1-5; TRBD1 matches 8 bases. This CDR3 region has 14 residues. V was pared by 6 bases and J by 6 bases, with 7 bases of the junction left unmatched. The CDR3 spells CASRKTGDGQPQHF. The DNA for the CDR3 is TGTGCCAGCAGGAAGACAGGGGACGGTCAGCCCCAGCATTTT.

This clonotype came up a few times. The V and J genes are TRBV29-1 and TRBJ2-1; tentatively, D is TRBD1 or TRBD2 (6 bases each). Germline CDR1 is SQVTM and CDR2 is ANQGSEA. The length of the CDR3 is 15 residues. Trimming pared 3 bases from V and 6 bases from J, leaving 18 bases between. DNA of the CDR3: TGCAGCGTTGAGGGGGGCCCGACTAGGACCAATGAGCAGTTCTTC. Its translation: CSVEGGPTRTNEQFF.

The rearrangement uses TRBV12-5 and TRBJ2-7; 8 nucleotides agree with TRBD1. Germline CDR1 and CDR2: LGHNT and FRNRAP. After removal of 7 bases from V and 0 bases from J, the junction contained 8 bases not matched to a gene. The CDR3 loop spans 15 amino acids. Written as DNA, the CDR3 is TGTGCTAGTGCCCTGGGACAGGACTACTCCTACGAGCAGTACTTC. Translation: CASALGQDYSYEQYF.

The DNA of the CDR3 is TGCGCCAGCAGCCAAGTAGGCGGCCCTCAGCCCCAGCATTTT. Protein product: CASSQVGGPQPQHF. This chain connects TRBV4-1 to TRBJ1-5; no definite D call. Germline CDR1 is MGHRA and CDR2 is YSYEKL. The CDR3 is made up of 14 amino acids. Deletions cut 1 base from V and 6 bases from J, with 10 bases between.

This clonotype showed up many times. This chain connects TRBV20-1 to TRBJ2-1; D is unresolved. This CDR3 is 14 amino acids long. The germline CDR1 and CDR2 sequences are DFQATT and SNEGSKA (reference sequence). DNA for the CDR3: TGCAGCGGGTGGGTAGCAAGCTCCTACAATGAGCAGTTCTTC. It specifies CSGWVASSYNEQFF.

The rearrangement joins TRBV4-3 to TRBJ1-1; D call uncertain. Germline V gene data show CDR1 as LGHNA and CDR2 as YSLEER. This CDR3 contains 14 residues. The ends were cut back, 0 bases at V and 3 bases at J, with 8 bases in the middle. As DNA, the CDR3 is TGCGCCAGCAGCCAAGAAAGGGCAGACACTGAAGCTTTCTTT. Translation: CASSQERADTEAFF.

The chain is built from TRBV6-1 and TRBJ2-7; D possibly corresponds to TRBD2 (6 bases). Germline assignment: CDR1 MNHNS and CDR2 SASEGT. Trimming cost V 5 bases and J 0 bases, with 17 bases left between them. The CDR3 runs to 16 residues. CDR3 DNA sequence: TGTGCCAGCAGTCTACCCCTCCGGGAGAGCTCCTACGAGCAGTACTTC. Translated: CASSLPLRESSYEQYF.

The CDR3 loop is CSVVLAGSTDTQYF. The CDR3, as DNA: TGCAGCGTTGTTCTAGCGGGGAGCACAGATACGCAGTATTTT. This chain uses TRBV29-1 with TRBJ2-3; 9 bases align to TRBD2. The CDR3 consists of 14 residues. Germline-derived CDR1 and CDR2 are SQVTM and ANQGSEA. Trimming cost V 4 bases and J 0 bases; bases outside gene matches: 2.

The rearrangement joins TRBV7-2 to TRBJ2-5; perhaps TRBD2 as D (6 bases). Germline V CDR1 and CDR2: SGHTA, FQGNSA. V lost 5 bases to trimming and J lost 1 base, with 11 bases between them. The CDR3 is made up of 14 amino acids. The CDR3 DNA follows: TGTGCCAGCAGCGAGACTAGTGGCCAAGAGACCCAGTACTTC. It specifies CASSETSGQETQYF.

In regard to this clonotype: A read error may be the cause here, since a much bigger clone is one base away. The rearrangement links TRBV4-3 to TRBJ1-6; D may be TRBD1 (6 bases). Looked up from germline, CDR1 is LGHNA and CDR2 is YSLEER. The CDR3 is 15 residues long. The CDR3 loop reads CASNQVTGSHSPLHF. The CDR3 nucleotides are TGCGCCAGCAACCAAGTTACAGGGTCTCATTCACCCCTCCACTTT.

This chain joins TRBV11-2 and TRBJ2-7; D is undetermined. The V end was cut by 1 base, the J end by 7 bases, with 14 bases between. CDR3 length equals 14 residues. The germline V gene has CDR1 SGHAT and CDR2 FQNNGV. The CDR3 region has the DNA TGTGCCAGCAGCTTAGTTGTAGGGATCCATGAGCAGTACTTC. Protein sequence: CASSLVVGIHEQYF.